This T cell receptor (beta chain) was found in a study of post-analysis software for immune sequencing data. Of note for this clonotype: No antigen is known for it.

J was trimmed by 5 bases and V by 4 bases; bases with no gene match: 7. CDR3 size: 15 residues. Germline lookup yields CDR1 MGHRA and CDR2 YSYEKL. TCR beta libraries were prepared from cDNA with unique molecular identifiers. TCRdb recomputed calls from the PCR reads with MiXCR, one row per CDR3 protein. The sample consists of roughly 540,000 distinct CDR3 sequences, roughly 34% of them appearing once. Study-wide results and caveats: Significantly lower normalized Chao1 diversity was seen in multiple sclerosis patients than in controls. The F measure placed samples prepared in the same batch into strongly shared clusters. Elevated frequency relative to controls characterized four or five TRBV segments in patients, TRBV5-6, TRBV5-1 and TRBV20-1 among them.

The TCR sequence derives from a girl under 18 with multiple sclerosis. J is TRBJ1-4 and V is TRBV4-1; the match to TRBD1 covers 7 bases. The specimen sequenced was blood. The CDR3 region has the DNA TGCGCCAGCAGCCCGCCAGGGGGATGGAATGAAAAACTGTTTTTT. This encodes CASSPPGGWNEKLFF.